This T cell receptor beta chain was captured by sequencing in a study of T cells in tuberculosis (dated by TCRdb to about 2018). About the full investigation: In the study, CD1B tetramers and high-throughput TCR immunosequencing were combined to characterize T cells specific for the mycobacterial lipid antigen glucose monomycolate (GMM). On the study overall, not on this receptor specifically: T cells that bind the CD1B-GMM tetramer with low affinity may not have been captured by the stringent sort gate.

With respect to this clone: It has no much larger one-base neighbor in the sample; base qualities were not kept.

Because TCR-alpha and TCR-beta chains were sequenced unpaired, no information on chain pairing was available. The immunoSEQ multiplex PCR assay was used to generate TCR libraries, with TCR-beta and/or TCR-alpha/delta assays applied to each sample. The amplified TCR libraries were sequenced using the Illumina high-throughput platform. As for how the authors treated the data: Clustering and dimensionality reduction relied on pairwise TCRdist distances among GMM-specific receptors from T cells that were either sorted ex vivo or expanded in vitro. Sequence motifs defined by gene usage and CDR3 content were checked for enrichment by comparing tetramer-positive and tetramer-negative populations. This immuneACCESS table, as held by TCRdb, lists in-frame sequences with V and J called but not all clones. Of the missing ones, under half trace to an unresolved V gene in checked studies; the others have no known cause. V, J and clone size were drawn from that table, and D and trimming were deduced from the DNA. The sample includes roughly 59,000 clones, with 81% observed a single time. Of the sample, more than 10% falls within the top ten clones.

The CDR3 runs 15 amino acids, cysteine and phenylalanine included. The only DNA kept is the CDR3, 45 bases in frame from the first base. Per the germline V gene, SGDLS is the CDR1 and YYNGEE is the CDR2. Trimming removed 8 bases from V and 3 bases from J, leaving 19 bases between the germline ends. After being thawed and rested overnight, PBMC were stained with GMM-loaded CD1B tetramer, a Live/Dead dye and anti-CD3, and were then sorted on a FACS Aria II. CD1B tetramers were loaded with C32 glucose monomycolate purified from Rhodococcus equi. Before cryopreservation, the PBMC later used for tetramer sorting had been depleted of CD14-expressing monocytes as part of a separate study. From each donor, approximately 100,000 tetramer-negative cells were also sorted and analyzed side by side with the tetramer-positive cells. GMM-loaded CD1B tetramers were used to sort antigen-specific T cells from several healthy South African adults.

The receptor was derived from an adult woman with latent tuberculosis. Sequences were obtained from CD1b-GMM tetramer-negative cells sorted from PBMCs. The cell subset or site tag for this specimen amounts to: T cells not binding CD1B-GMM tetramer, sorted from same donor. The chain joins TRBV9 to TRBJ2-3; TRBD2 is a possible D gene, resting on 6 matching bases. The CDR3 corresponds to CASSLYGSGTDTQYF. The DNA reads TGTGCCAGTTCCCTATACGGGAGCGGTACAGATACGCAGTATTTT.